What follows describes a single T cell receptor (beta chain). Sequenced by immunoSEQ multiplex PCR; TCRdb stores in-frame clones only, minus some. The sample contains roughly 53,000 clones, almost 95% of which appear only once. The trim removed 9 bases at V and 8 bases at J, leaving 18 bases unmatched. CDR3 length: 15 amino acids. Germline V gives CDR1 SGHTA, CDR2 FQGNSA. The record originates from a study of T cell changes during pregnancy in multiple sclerosis. This receptor was taken from a female donor in good health, enrolled as a control in a pregnancy study. V usage is TRBV7-2 and J usage is TRBJ1-1, with TRBD1 matching over 7 bases. The specimen comprised CD4+ T cells from peripheral blood mononuclear cells, sampled in the second trimester of pregnancy. The CDR3 loop reads CASRPSTGQALEAFF. In nucleotides, the CDR3 is TGTGCCAGTAGACCATCGACAGGGCAAGCATTAGAAGCTTTCTTT.